This is a list of T cell receptor beta chains from one sample in a study of cytomegalovirus exposure and HLA in healthy donors. Assay used: immunoSEQ multiplex PCR; TCRdb lists only in-frame clones, some missing. The sample totals roughly 120,000 clones. The specimen was PBMCs. The receptors were sampled from a man in his forties or fifties in good health and CMV-seronegative. Both conserved end residues are part of each CDR3. Fields, in order: V gene, J gene, D gene, CDR3 protein, CDR3 DNA. D genes are given only for firm matches.

TRBV27,TRBJ2-7,TRBD2,CASSRREGYEQYF,TGTGCCAGCAGTCGCAGGGAGGGCTACGAGCAGTACTTC
TRBV5-8,TRBJ2-3,TRBD2,CASSFAGGLLTDTQYF,TGTGCCAGCAGCTTTGCGGGAGGTTTGTTAACAGATACGCAGTATTTT
TRBV10-3,TRBJ2-1,TRBD2,CAIKPSLAGGNNEQFF,TGTGCCATCAAACCTTCACTAGCGGGAGGAAATAATGAGCAGTTCTTC
TRBV29-1,TRBJ2-7,-,CSPCKGGYEQYF,TGCAGCCCCTGCAAGGGAGGCTACGAGCAGTACTTC
TRBV2,TRBJ2-2,-,CASSEFGQHSLNTGELFF,TGTGCCAGCAGTGAATTTGGACAGCACAGCCTCAACACCGGGGAGCTGTTTTTT
TRBV19,TRBJ1-2,-,CASSALRSLNYGYTF,TGTGCCAGTAGTGCCCTGAGGAGTCTGAACTATGGCTACACCTTC
TRBV10-3,TRBJ2-7,TRBD1,CAISASGQGAYEQYF,TGTGCCATCAGTGCCTCGGGACAGGGGGCCTACGAGCAGTACTTC
TRBV5-1,TRBJ1-5,-,CASSPQAGVGQPQHF,TGCGCCAGCAGCCCCCAAGCAGGGGTCGGGCAGCCCCAGCATTTT
TRBV6-1,TRBJ1-2,-,CASSELGADGYTF,TGTGCCAGCAGTGAATTGGGGGCCGACGGCTACACCTTC
TRBV5-4,TRBJ2-5,-,CASSQNRYQETQYF,TGTGCCAGCAGCCAGAACAGGTACCAAGAGACCCAGTACTTC
TRBV30,TRBJ2-3,TRBD2,CAASGRRTDTQYF,TGTGCCGCTAGCGGGAGGAGAACAGATACGCAGTATTTT
TRBV9,TRBJ1-4,TRBD1,CASSVVEGGDRGEKLFF,TGTGCCAGCAGCGTAGTTGAGGGGGGGGACAGGGGCGAAAAACTGTTTTTT
TRBV5-1,TRBJ2-3,TRBD2,CASRTSGSTDTQYF,TGCGCCAGCAGAACTAGCGGGAGCACAGATACGCAGTATTTT
TRBV7-9,TRBJ2-7,TRBD2,CASSYGTSGKYF,TGTGCCAGCAGCTATGGGACTAGCGGGAAGTACTTC
TRBV27,TRBJ2-2,TRBD2,CASSLPGGPTGELFF,TGTGCCAGCAGTTTACCGGGAGGGCCTACCGGGGAGCTGTTTTTT
TRBV5-1,TRBJ2-1,TRBD2,CASSLDVSGSPGNEQFF,TGCGCCAGCAGCTTGGATGTTAGCGGGAGCCCCGGGAATGAGCAGTTCTTC
TRBV28,TRBJ2-5,-,CASSSTGTKQETQYF,TGTGCCAGCAGCTCAACAGGGACAAAACAAGAGACCCAGTACTTC
TRBV4-1,TRBJ1-1,-,CASSQPGFMNTEAFF,TGCGCCAGCAGCCAGCCTGGCTTTATGAACACTGAAGCTTTCTTT